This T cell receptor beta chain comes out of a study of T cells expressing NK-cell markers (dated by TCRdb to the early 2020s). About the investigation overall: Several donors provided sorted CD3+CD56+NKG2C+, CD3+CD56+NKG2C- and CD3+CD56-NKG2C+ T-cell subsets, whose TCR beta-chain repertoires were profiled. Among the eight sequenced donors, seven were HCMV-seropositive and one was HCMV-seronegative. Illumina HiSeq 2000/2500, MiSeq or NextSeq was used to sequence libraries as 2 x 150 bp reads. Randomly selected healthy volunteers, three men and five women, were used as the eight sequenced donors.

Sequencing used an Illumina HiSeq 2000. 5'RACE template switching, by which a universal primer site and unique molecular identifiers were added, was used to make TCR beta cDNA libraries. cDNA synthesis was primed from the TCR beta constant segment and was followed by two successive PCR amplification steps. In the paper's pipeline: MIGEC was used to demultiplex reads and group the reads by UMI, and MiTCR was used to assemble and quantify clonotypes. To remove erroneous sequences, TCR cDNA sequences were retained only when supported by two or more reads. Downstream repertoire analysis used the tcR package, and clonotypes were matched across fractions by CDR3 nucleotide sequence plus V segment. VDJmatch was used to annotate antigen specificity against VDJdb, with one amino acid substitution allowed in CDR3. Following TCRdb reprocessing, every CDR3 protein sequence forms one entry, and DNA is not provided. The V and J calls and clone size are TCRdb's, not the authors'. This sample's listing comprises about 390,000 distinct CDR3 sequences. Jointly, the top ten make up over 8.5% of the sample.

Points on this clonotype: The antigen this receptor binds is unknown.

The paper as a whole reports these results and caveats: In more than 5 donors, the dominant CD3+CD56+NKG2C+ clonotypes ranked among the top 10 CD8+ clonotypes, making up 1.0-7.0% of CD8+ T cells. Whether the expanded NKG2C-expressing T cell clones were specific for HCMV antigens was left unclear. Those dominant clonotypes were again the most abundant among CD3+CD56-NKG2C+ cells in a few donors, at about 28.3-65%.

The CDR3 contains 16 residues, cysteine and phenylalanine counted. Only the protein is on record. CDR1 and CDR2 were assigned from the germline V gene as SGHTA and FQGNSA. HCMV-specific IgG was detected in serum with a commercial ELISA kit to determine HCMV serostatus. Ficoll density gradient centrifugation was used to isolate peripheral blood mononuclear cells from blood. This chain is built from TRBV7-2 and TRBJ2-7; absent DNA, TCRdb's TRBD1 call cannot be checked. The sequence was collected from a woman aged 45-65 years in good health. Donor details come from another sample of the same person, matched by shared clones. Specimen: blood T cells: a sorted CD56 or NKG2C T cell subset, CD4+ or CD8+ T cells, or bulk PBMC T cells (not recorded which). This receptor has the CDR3 CASSPRRGQNSYEQYF.